Below, 6 T cell receptor beta chains from the same sample are listed, as sequenced in a study of shared T cell receptors in the human thymus. Sequenced by immunoSEQ multiplex PCR; TCRdb stores in-frame clones only, minus some. The profile shows over 650,000 clones, over 75% of them singletons. In addition, the sample was reused for a study of human thymus T cells.

Sequenced input: thymocytes. The receptors were gathered from a boy younger than two with a congenital heart defect.

This chain links TRBV5-4 with TRBJ2-7; D is perhaps TRBD1 (5 bases). The V end lost 1 base, the J end lost 3 bases, and 11 bases lay between the germline ends. Germline V gene lookup returns CDR1 SGHNT and CDR2 YYREEE (reference sequence). This CDR3 region has 14 residues. The CDR3 here is CASSLFPQGYEQYF. Here the CDR3 DNA reads TGTGCCAGCAGCTTGTTCCCGCAGGGCTACGAGCAGTACTTC. Based on the CDR3 plus reference TRBV5-4 and TRBJ2-7, the full variable domain is ETGVTQSPTHLIKTRGQQVTLRCSSQSGHNTVSWYQQALGQGPQFIFQYYREEENGRGNFPPRFSGLQFPNYSSELNVNALELDDSALYLCASSLFPQGYEQYFGPGTRLTVT.

This sequence joins TRBV28 and TRBJ1-1; TRBD1 aligns across 7 bases. The junction had 6 bases not matched to a gene; V was cut back by 0 bases and J by 5 bases. The CDR3 contains 15 residues. Germline CDR1 is MDHEN and CDR2 is SYDVKM. CDR3 sequence (DNA): TGTGCCAGCAGTTTATGCAGGGGGTGGAGGACTGAAGCTTTCTTT. It codes for CASSLCRGWRTEAFF.

This clone was detected a few times. The V call is TRBV18, the J call TRBJ1-2; 7 bases map to TRBD1. V shed 6 bases and J 6 bases; nucleotides not matched to a gene: 10. Germline V gene lookup returns CDR1 KGHSH and CDR2 LQKENI. This CDR3 is built from 14 residues. The CDR3: CASSHKGTVDGYTF. The CDR3, as DNA: TGTGCCAGCTCCCACAAAGGGACAGTAGATGGCTACACCTTC.

This clone came up a few times. This chain joins TRBV28 and TRBJ2-7; D unclear. The CDR3 is 13 residues long. V lost 3 bases and J lost 3, with 9 bases in between. Germline-derived CDR1 and CDR2 are MDHEN and SYDVKM. As DNA, the CDR3 is TGTGCCAGCAGTTTCGGGTTCAGCTACGAGCAGTACTTC. Protein: CASSFGFSYEQYF.

This sequence joins TRBV4-3 and TRBJ1-2; possible D gene TRBD1, 5 bases. The CDR3 has 16 residues. CDR1 LGHNA and CDR2 YSLEER come from the germline V gene. Trimming took off 4 bases at V and 5 bases at J, with 20 bases between the two ends. The CDR3 region is CASSPLKGRKSYGYTF. The CDR3 DNA reads TGCGCCAGCAGCCCCCTCAAGGGGCGCAAGTCTTATGGCTACACCTTC.

This clone was seen only once. The CDR3 region is CASSVEFLAPPLREQFF. The DNA of the CDR3 is TGTGCCAGCAGCGTTGAATTCCTAGCGCCCCCTCTCCGGGAGCAGTTCTTC. The rearrangement links TRBV9 to TRBJ2-1; the D gene is possibly TRBD2 (6 bases). The CDR3 has 17 amino acids. Germline assignment: CDR1 SGDLS and CDR2 YYNGEE. V was shortened by 2 bases and J by 10 bases, with 25 bases between the two germline ends.